The clone carrying this T cell receptor (beta chain) was picked up many times. Its target is not known. The entry originates in a study of T cells after yellow fever vaccination. Overall study results and limits: Post-booster repertoires again held most primary-vaccination clones (approximately 96% CD4, 88% CD8). Peaking on day 5 versus 15, the secondary response was faster but weaker. Abundant bulk-population clonotypes could contaminate the FACS-sorted repertoires.

TCR cDNA was made by 5'RACE template switching, adding a universal primer site and UMIs. MiXCR, run by TCRdb on the 5' RACE reads, gives a single entry per CDR3 protein. Of 65,000 to 70,000 distinct CDR3 sequences listed, 5% to 6.5% are singletons. The sequencing used CD4+ T cells sorted from PBMCs, collected more than 14 days after the first yellow fever vaccination. The receptor's source is a man aged 18 to 35 who received the YFV17D yellow fever vaccine.

For the CDR3, the DNA is TGTGCCAGCAGGGGCAGGGTCAACTATGGCTACACCTTC. Translated, it gives CASRGRVNYGYTF. V gene TRBV7-9 combines with J gene TRBJ1-2; TRBD1 is a possible D gene (5 bases). The V and J ends lost 6 bases and 2 bases respectively, with 10 bases between them. Germline CDR1 reads SEHNR; CDR2 reads FQNEAQ (reference sequence). This CDR3 spans 13 amino acids.